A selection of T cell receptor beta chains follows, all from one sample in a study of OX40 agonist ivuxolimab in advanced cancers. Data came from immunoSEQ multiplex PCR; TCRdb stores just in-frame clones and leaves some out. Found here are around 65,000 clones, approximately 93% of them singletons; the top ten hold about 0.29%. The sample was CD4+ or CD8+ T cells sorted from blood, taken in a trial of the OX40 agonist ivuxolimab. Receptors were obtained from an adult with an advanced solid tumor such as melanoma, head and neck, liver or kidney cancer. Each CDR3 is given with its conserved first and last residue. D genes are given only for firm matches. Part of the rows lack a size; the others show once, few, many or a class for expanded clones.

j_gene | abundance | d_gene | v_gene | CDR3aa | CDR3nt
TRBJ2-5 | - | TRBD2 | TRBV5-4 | CASSSGGLAEETQYF | TGTGCCAGCAGCTCTGGGGGACTAGCCGAGGAGACCCAGTACTTC
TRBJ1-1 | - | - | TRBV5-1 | CASSNDPNTEAFF | TGCGCCAGCAGCAACGACCCAAACACTGAAGCTTTCTTT
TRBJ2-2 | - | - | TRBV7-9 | CASSHTSPGTGELFF | TGTGCCAGCAGCCACACTAGCCCCGGCACCGGGGAGCTGTTTTTT
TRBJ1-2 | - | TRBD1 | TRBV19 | CASSTPGQHGYTF | TGTGCCAGTAGTACTCCGGGACAGCATGGCTACACCTTC
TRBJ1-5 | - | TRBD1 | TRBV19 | CASRYSLLGQYNQPQHF | TGTGCCAGTAGGTATTCGTTATTGGGACAGTACAATCAGCCCCAGCATTTT
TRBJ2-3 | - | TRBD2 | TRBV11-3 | CASSLSAGQKTDTQYF | TGTGCCAGCAGCTTGTCAGCGGGGCAAAAAACAGATACGCAGTATTTT
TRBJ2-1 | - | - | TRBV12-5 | CASGLNRQVHEQFF | TGTGCTAGTGGTTTGAATAGACAGGTGCATGAGCAGTTCTTC
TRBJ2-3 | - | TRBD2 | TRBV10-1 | CASSAGLAASTDTQYF | TGCGCCAGCAGTGCTGGACTAGCGGCTAGCACAGATACGCAGTATTTT
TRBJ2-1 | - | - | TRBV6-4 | CASSDTFRGLYNEQFF | TGTGCCAGCAGTGACACCTTCCGTGGCCTCTACAATGAGCAGTTCTTC
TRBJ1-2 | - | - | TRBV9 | CASSGTTGRNSYGYTF | TGTGCCAGCAGCGGGACCACAGGGAGGAATAGCTATGGCTACACCTTC
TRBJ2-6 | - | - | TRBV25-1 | CASEGGPGANVLTF | TGTGCCAGTGAAGGGGGACCTGGGGCCAACGTCCTGACTTTC
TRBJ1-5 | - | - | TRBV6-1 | CASSTGWSDQPQHF | TGTGCCAGCAGCACAGGGTGGTCGGATCAGCCCCAGCATTTT
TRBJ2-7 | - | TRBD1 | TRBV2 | CASSRQGISEQYF | TGTGCCAGCAGTCGACAGGGTATCAGCGAGCAGTACTTC
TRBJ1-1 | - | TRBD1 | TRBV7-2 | CASSWGGTVEAFF | TGTGCCAGCAGCTGGGGGGGGACAGTTGAAGCTTTCTTT
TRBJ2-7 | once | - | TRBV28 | CAASRGSHEQYF | TGTGCCGCATCCCGGGGGTCCCACGAGCAGTACTTC
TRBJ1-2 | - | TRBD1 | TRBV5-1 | CASSFIIGQGIEGYTF | TGCGCCAGCAGCTTTATAATAGGACAGGGAATTGAGGGCTACACCTTC
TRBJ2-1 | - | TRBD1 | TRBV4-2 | CASSQTDRTGNEQFF | TGTGCCAGCAGCCAAACGGACAGGACCGGCAATGAGCAGTTCTTC
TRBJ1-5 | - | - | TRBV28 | CASRSPQGAPQHF | TGTGCCAGCAGATCTCCTCAGGGAGCGCCCCAGCATTTT
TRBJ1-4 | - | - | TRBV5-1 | CASSNRQVKAEKLFF | TGCGCCAGCAGCAACCGACAGGTAAAGGCTGAAAAACTGTTTTTT
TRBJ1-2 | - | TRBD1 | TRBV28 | CASRARTGFEANYGYTF | TGTGCCAGCAGGGCAAGGACAGGGTTCGAAGCTAACTATGGCTACACCTTC
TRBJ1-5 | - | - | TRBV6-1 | CASSEVSWGAGQPQHF | TGTGCCAGCAGTGAAGTCTCCTGGGGGGCGGGTCAGCCCCAGCATTTT
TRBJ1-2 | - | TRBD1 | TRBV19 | CASSIGGQSYGYTF | TGTGCCAGTAGTATCGGGGGACAGAGCTATGGCTACACCTTC
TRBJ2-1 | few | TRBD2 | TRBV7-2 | CASSPRTSWDEQFF | TGTGCCAGCAGCCCGAGGACTAGCTGGGATGAGCAGTTCTTC
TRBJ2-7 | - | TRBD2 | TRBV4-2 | CASSQGLAGGSYEQYF | TGTGCCAGCAGCCAGGGACTAGCGGGAGGTTCCTACGAGCAGTACTTC
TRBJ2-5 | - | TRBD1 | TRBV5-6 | CASSVTGQAYQETQYF | TGTGCCAGCAGCGTAACTGGACAGGCGTACCAAGAGACCCAGTACTTC
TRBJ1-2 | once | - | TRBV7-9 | CASSLALGPGGYTF | TGTGCCAGCAGCTTAGCGCTGGGGCCAGGTGGCTACACCTTC
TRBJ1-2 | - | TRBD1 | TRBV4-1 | CASSQDPGQGARGYTF | TGCGCCAGCAGCCAAGATCCGGGACAGGGGGCCCGAGGCTACACCTTC
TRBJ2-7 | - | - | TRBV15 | CATSRDRGGTGGGEQYF | TGTGCCACCAGCAGAGATCGAGGCGGGACCGGGGGCGGCGAGCAGTACTTC
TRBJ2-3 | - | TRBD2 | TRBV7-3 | CASSLGLALSTDTQYF | TGTGCCAGCAGCCTAGGACTAGCGCTTAGCACAGATACGCAGTATTTT
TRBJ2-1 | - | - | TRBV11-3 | CASSLRDGPYNEQFF | TGTGCCAGCAGCCTAAGGGACGGCCCATACAATGAGCAGTTCTTC
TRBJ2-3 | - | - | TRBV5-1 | CASATQGTQYF | TGCGCCAGCGCGACACAGGGTACGCAGTATTTT
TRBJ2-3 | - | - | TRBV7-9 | CASSLAGGPSSDTQYF | TGTGCCAGCAGCTTAGCCGGAGGCCCCTCTTCGGATACGCAGTATTTT
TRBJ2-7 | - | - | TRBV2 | CASSENGNGPYEQYF | TGTGCCAGCAGTGAAAATGGAAACGGCCCCTACGAGCAGTACTTC
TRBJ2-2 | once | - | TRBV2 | CASSDFSSVTGELFF | TGTGCCAGCAGTGATTTCTCATCCGTGACCGGGGAGCTGTTTTTT
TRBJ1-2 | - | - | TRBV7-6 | CASSLVGPDTF | TGTGCCAGCAGCTTAGTGGGGCCAGACACCTTC
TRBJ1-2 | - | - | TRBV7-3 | CASSSDSSMGYTF | TGTGCCAGCAGTTCAGACAGCTCAATGGGCTACACCTTC
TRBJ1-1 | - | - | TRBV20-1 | CSARGSTEAFF | TGCAGTGCTAGAGGCTCCACTGAAGCTTTCTTT
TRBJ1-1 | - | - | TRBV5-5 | CASSLLGGGTEAFF | TGTGCCAGCAGCTTGCTGGGCGGGGGCACTGAAGCTTTCTTT
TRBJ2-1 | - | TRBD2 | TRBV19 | CASSGTTQVGQFF | TGTGCCAGTAGCGGGACTACTCAGGTCGGGCAGTTCTTC
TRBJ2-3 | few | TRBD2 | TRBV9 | CASSIASGRVDTQYF | TGTGCCAGCAGCATTGCTAGCGGGAGGGTTGATACGCAGTATTTT
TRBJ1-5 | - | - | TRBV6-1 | CASSIYGVDQPQHF | TGTGCCAGCTCGATCTATGGGGTAGATCAGCCCCAGCATTTT
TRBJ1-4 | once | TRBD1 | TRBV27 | CASSFGVGGEKLFF | TGTGCCAGCAGTTTCGGGGTAGGGGGCGAAAAACTGTTTTTT
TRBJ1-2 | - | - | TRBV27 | CASSSLTVRVGGYTF | TGTGCCAGCAGTTCCTTAACAGTACGGGTGGGTGGCTACACCTTC
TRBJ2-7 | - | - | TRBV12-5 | CASGPGGYEQYF | TGTGCTAGTGGTCCGGGCGGGTACGAGCAGTACTTC
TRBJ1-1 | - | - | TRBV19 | CASSMVVPGHSSNTEAFF | TGTGCCAGTAGTATGGTTGTCCCGGGACACTCGTCGAACACTGAAGCTTTCTTT
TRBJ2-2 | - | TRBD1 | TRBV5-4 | CASSWTGAPTGELFF | TGTGCCAGCAGCTGGACAGGGGCCCCCACCGGGGAGCTGTTTTTT
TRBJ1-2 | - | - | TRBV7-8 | CASSSPGGELYGYTF | TGTGCCAGCAGCTCCCCGGGGGGGGAATTGTATGGCTACACCTTC
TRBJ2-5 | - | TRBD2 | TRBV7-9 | CASSLPTGGPRETQYF | TGTGCCAGCAGCTTGCCGACGGGAGGGCCTCGGGAGACCCAGTACTTC
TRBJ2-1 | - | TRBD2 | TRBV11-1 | CASSPREIRGRGVNEQFF | TGTGCCAGCAGCCCACGAGAGATTCGCGGGAGAGGCGTCAATGAGCAGTTCTTC
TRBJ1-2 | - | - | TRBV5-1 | CASSLGTNYGYTF | TGCGCCAGCAGCTTGGGGACTAACTATGGCTACACCTTC
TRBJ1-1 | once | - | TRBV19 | CASRLPGNTEAFF | TGTGCCAGTAGACTACCAGGTAACACTGAAGCTTTCTTT
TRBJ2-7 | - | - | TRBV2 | CASSRTVAYEQYF | TGTGCCAGCAGTCGGACGGTCGCCTACGAGCAGTACTTC
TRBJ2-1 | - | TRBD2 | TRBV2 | CASSNSGRGYNEQFF | TGTGCCAGCAGTAATAGCGGGAGAGGTTACAATGAGCAGTTCTTC
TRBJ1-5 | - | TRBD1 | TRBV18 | CASSPNRGNSNQPQHF | TGTGCCAGCTCACCTAACAGGGGAAATAGCAATCAGCCCCAGCATTTT
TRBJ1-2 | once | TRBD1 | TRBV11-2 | CASSSTRDRDYGYTF | TGTGCCAGCAGCTCAACCCGGGACAGGGACTATGGCTACACCTTC
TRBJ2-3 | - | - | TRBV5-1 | CASSLDSYPGTQYF | TGCGCCAGCAGCTTAGACAGCTACCCAGGGACGCAGTATTTT